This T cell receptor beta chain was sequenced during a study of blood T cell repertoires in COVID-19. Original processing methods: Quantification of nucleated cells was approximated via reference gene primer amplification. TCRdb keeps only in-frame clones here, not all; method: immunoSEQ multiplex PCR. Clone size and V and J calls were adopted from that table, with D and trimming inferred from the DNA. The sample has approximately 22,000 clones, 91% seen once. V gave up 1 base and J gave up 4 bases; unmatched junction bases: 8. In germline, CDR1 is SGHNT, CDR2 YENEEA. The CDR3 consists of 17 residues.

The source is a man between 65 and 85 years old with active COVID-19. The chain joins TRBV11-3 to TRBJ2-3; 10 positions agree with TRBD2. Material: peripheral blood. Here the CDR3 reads CASSLGRLSGRADTQYF. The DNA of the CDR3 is TGTGCCAGCAGCTTAGGCCGACTAAGCGGGAGGGCAGATACGCAGTATTTT.